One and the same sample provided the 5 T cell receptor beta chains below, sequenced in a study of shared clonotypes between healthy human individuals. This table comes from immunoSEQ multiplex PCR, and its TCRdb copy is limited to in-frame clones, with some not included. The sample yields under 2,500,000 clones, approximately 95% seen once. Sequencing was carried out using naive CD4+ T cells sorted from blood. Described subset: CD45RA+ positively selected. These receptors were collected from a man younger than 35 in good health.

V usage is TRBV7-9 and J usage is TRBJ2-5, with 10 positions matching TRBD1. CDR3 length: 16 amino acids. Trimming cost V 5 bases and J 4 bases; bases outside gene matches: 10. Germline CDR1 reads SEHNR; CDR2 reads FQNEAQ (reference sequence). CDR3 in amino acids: CASSPTGGETRETQYF. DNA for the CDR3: TGTGCCAGCAGCCCGACAGGGGGCGAGACGAGAGAGACCCAGTACTTC.

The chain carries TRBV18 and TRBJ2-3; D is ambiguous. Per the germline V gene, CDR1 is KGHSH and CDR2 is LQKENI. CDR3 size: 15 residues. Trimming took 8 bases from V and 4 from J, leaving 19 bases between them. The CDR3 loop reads CASRPGPPKADTQYF. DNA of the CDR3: TGTGCCAGCCGACCTGGACCTCCCAAGGCAGATACGCAGTATTTT.

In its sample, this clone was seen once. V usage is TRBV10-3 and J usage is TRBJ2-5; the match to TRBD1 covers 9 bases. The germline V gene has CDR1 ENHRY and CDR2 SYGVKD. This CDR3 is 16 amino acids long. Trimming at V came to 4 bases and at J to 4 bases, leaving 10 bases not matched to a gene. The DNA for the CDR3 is TGTGCCATCAGTGGTAAGGGGACAGGGAACGGAGAGACCCAGTACTTC. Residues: CAISGKGTGNGETQYF.

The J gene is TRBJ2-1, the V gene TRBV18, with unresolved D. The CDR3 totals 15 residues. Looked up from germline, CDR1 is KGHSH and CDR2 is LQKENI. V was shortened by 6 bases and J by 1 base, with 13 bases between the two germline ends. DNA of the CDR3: TGTGCCAGCTCGCACCCCCAGATATCCTACAATGAGCAGTTCTTC. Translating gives CASSHPQISYNEQFF.

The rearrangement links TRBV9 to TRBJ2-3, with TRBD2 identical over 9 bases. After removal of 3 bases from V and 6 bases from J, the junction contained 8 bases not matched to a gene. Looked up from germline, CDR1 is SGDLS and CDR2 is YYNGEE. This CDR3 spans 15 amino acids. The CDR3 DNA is TGTGCCAGCAGCGCTGGGACTAGCAATATGGATACGCAGTATTTT. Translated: CASSAGTSNMDTQYF.